This T cell receptor (beta chain) was found in a study of beta chain features in type 1 diabetes. With V trimmed by 6 bases and J by 4 bases, 5 bases remained unmatched. This CDR3 has 15 amino acids. Germline assignment: CDR1 MNHNY and CDR2 SVGAGI (reference sequence). cDNA synthesis used the whole RNA isolate, giving expressed TCRB sequences. The repertoire was sequenced with immunoSEQ multiplex PCR; TCRdb's copy has only in-frame clones and lacks some. The sample lists 110,000 to 150,000 clones; nearly 9.5% were seen once. This clone was recorded a few times. This clonotype was sampled from a young man in good health. Input material: central memory CD4+ T cells from blood. The chain links TRBV6-6 to TRBJ2-6; 8 bases fit TRBD1. CDR3 sequence reads: CASSPGQDGANVLTF. CDR3 nucleotide sequence: TGTGCCAGCAGCCCGGGACAGGACGGGGCCAACGTCCTGACTTTC.